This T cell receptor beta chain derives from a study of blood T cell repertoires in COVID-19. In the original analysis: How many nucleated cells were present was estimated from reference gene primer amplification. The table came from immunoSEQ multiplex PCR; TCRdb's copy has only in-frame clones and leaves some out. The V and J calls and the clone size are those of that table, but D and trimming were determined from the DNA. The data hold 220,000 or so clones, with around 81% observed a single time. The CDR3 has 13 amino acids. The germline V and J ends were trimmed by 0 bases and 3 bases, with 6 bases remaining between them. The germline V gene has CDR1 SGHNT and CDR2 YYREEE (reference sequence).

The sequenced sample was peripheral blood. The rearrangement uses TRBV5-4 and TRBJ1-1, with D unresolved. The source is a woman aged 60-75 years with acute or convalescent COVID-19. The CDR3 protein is CASSLAADTEAFF. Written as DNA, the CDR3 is TGTGCCAGCAGCTTGGCTGCGGACACTGAAGCTTTCTTT.